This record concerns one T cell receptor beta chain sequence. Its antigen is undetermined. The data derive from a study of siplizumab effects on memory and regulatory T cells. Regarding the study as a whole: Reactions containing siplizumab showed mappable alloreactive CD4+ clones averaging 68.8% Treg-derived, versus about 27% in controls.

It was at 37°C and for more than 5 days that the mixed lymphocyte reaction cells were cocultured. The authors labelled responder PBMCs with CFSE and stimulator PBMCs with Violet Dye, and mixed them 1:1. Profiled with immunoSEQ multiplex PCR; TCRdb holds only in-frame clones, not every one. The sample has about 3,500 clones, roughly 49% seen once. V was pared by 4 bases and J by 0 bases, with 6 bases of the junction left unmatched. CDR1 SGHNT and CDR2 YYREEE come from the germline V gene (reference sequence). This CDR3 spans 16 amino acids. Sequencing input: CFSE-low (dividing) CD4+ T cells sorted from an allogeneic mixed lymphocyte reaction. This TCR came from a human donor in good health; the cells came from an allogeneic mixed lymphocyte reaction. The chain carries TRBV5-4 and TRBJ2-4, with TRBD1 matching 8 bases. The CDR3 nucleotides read TGTGCCAGCAGCCCCGGGACAGGCCTAGCCAAAAACATTCAGTACTTC. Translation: CASSPGTGLAKNIQYF.